This T cell receptor (beta chain) comes out of a study of CD8+ T cells in alopecia areata (dated by TCRdb to 2016 to 2018). Turning to the overall study: The treated patients took part in an open-label pilot trial in which moderate-to-severe alopecia areata was treated with oral tofacitinib at 5 to 10 mg twice daily. The RNA source kit depended on sample type: the PAXgene miRNA kit for fixed scalp, the miRNeasy kit for PBMCs, and the RNeasy kit for mouse skin. Scalp clonality was compared among normal scalp (n=4), patchy alopecia areata scalp (n=8), and alopecia totalis/universalis scalp (n=8). Patients on tofacitinib were biopsied at baseline and after 4 and 24 weeks of treatment, and several of the patients also had a later scalp biopsy. Patients stayed on tofacitinib for 6 to 18 months and then had 6 months of follow-up off drug so that delayed response and recurrence could be assessed. Amplification of TCRbeta CDR3 regions was done by immunoSEQ multiplex PCR using 35 Vbeta forward primers and 13 Jbeta reverse primers. In humans, TCRbeta sequencing was performed on scalp tissue and on sorted CD4+ and CD8+ peripheral blood T cells from healthy controls and from patients with patchy or totalis/universalis alopecia areata. High-throughput TCRbeta sequencing was used to examine T cell clonal expansion in alopecia areata in both the C3H/HeJ mouse model and human patients. Beyond this particular receptor, the publication reports: Higher clonality and more expanded CD8+ clones were observed in lesional scalp than in normal scalp, particularly in alopecia totalis/universalis, a finding suggestive of antigenic drive. Compared with mice, TCR sequences shared between patients were less clear, possibly partly because of HLA diversity across the patient population. Unlike mouse skin, which is dominated by gammadelta T cells, normal human skin has resident alphabeta T cells that are also sequenced, and this complicates analysis of the scalp TCR repertoire.

The time point label on this specimen signifies: baseline before oral tofacitinib. Peripheral blood and lesional scalp punch biopsies were obtained from patients with alopecia areata. PBMCs were isolated by density centrifugation and stained for CD3, CD4 and CD8, and CD4+ and CD8+ T cells were sorted on a FACSAria. Libraries were prepared through the immunoSEQ multiplex PCR assay. RNA was extracted from all samples and reverse transcribed into cDNA as template for TCR sequencing. First-strand cDNA was synthesized with SuperScript III using a 2:1 mix of oligo-dT and random hexamers. A synthetic immune receptor repertoire was used to measure amplification bias, and any remaining bias was corrected computationally. The paper's data handling went like this. Raw reads were preprocessed for error removal, and CDR3 was defined according to IMGT conventions as running from the conserved cysteine to phenylalanine. Clonality was computed by normalizing Shannon entropy by log2 of the number of productive unique TCRs and subtracting the result from 1. Scalp TCRbeta sequences were cross-referenced with sorted blood CD4 and CD8 repertoires so that the CD4 or CD8 identity of scalp clones could be inferred. TCRdb limited this immuneACCESS table to in-frame rearrangements with V and J called. A share of clones is missing; checked studies link under half to unresolved V genes, and the rest is unexplained. V and J calls and clone size are those listed in that table; D and trimming were worked out from the DNA. Counted in this sample were roughly 200,000 clones; roughly 60% of them appeared once. The top ten clones comprise 1.5% to 2% of the sample.

About this clone: The specificity of this receptor is unknown. It has no much larger one-base neighbor in the sample; base qualities were not kept.

The V and J ends are trimmed by 5 bases and 11 bases, leaving 6 bases between them. As encoded in the germline V gene (reference sequence), CDR1 is MNHNY while CDR2 is SVGAGI. The CDR3 holds 9 amino acids from the cysteine to the phenylalanine. Just the 27-base CDR3 DNA is kept, in frame starting at base 1. The starting material was CD4+ T cells sorted from blood, obtained at week 0. The chain is made from TRBV6-6 and TRBJ1-1; the D segment cannot be called with confidence. The TCR comes from a human donor with alopecia areata. The CDR3 amino acid sequence is: CASSQGAFF. The DNA is as follows: TGTGCCAGCAGTCAAGGGGCTTTCTTT.